Described below is a single T cell receptor (beta chain) sequence and its context. The data stem from a study of CD8 T cells in Susac syndrome. Trimming removed 0 bases from V and 6 bases from J, with 7 bases in between. The CDR3 totals 12 residues. The germline V gene encodes CDR1 SQVTM and CDR2 ANQGSEA. An amount of RNA that ranged from roughly 0.5 to 1 ug was reverse transcribed with random hexamers. A single record per CDR3 protein comes from TCRdb applying MiXCR to the immunoSEQ multiplex PCR reads. The data contain approximately 150,000 distinct CDR3 sequences, approximately 93% of them singletons.

The chain is built from TRBV29-1 and TRBJ2-3; D remains unclear. The TCR originated in a human donor with multiple sclerosis. The material sequenced was CD4+ T cells from PBMCs. The chain's CDR3 is CSVEDAADTQYF. The CDR3 DNA follows: TGCAGCGTTGAAGACGCGGCCGATACGCAGTATTTT.